This paragraph covers one T cell receptor (beta chain) sequence. Given a far larger clone just one base away, this is likely a sequencing read error. This sample is drawn from a study of low-dose radiotherapy and immunotherapy resistance in tumors. Primers used for first-strand cDNA, a TRAV- and TRBV-specific set, covered both alpha and beta chains. The authors ran 15 to 20 PCR cycles to amplify TCRs with a constant-region primer and V-primer adapter. MiXCR, applied by TCRdb to the reads, yields one record per CDR3 protein. The sample holds 55,000 to 80,000 distinct CDR3 sequences, approximately 25% seen once. Trimming stripped 1 base from V and 7 bases from J, with 10 bases between. Germline CDR1 is KGHDR and CDR2 is SFDVKD. This CDR3 region has 13 residues. Time point in this sample: before trial treatment.

The sequenced sample was PBMCs, obtained before treatment. The sequence was obtained from a male donor with rectosigmoid adenocarcinoma. V is TRBV24-1 and J is TRBJ2-7; no firm D call. The CDR3 sequence is CATSDFAHNEQYF. The CDR3 nucleotides are TGTGCCACCAGTGATTTTGCCCACAATGAGCAGTACTTC.